Only a few counts were recorded for the clone carrying this T cell receptor beta chain. This entry comes from a study of blood T cells in healthy people across ages. V gave up 8 bases and J gave up 9 bases, with 14 bases separating them. The CDR3 runs 12 residues. Together with a sample-barcoded 5' primer, a J-beta primer mix was included in a second PCR lasting roughly 6 to 12 cycles. A single record per CDR3 protein comes from TCRdb applying MiXCR to the 5' RACE reads. The table lists over a million distinct CDR3 sequences, around 42% of them singletons. The TCR sequence derives from a woman younger than 35 in good health. The specimen sequenced was blood. V and J are TRBV12-3 or TRBV12-4 and TRBJ2-1; tentatively, D is TRBD1 or TRBD2 (7 bases each). The CDR3 loop reads CASGRGQGEQFF. The CDR3 DNA reads as TGTGCCAGCGGGAGGGGGCAGGGTGAGCAGTTCTTC.